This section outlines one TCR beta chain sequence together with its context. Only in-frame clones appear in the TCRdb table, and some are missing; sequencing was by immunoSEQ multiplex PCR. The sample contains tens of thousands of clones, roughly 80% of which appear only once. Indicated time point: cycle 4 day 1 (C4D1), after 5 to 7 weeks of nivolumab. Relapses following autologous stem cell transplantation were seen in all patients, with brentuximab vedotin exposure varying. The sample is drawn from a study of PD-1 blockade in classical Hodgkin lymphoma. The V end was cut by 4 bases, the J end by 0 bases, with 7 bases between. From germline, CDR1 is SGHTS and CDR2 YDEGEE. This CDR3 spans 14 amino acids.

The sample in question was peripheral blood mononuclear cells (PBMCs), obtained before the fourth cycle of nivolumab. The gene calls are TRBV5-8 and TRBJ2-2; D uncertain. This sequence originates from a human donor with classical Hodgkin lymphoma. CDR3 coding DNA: TGTGCCAGCAGCCCGAGATCGAACACCGGGGAGCTGTTTTTT. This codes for CASSPRSNTGELFF.